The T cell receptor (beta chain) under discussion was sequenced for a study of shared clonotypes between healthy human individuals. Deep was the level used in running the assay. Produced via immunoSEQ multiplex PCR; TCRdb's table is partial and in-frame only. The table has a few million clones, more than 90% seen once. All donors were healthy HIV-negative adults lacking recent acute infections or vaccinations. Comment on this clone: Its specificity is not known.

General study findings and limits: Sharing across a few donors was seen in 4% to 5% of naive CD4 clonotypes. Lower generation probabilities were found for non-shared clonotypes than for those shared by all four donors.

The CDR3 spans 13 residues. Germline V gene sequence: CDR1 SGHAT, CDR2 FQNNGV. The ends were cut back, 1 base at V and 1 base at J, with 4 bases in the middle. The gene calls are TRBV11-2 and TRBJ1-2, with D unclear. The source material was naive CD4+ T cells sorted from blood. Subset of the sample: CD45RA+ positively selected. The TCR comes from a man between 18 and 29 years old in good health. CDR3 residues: CASSLGLNYGYTF. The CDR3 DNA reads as TGTGCCAGCAGCTTAGGACTTAACTATGGCTACACCTTC.